These 24 T cell receptor beta chains came from one sample sequenced in a study of blood T cells in healthy people across ages. A second PCR of roughly 7 to 11 cycles used a sample-barcoded 5' primer and a J-beta primer mix. TCRdb ran MiXCR on the 5' RACE reads and lists one entry per CDR3 protein. The table shows around 790,000 distinct CDR3 sequences, with approximately 48% occurring only once. The sample consisted of blood. The receptors originated from a man aged 55-75 years in good health.

The rearrangement links TRBV7-9 to TRBJ1-5; weak D call: TRBD1 (5 bases). Between the trimmed V and J ends, which lost 11 bases and 3 bases, there was a span of 14 bases. There are 13 residues in the CDR3. Germline V gene sequence: CDR1 SEHNR, CDR2 FQNEAQ (reference sequence). The CDR3: CASNRGDNQPQHF. The CDR3 region has the DNA TGTGCCTCTAATCGGGGCGACAATCAGCCCCAGCATTTT.

This sequence joins TRBV10-3 and TRBJ1-6; possible D gene TRBD1, 6 bases. Germline V gene sequence: CDR1 ENHRY, CDR2 SYGVKD. The CDR3 length is 16 residues. V gave up 6 bases and J gave up 7 bases, with 19 bases separating them. The DNA of the CDR3 is TGTGCCATCAGCCCGACAGGACCCGCGGGGAATTCACCCCTCCACTTT. Translated: CAISPTGPAGNSPLHF.

As to this clonotype: Given a much more abundant clone one base away, this may be a read error. The chain carries TRBV29-1 and TRBJ1-2; 7 bases are a match to TRBD1. The V and J ends lost 8 bases and 3 bases, in that order; junction bases with no gene match: 6. CDR1 and CDR2 (germline): SQVTM, ANQGSEA. There are 12 residues in the CDR3. The DNA of the CDR3 is TGCAGCATTCAGGGGGGCTACTATGGCTACACCTTC. Residues: CSIQGGYYGYTF.

Many counts were recorded for this clonotype. The rearrangement uses TRBV29-1 and TRBJ2-1; D is perhaps TRBD2 (6 bases). CDR3 length: 14 amino acids. Germline assignment: CDR1 SQVTM and CDR2 ANQGSEA. V lost 5 bases to trimming and J lost 0 bases, with 11 bases between them. CDR3 DNA: TGCAGCGTTCGGGGGATCAGCTCCTACAATGAGCAGTTCTTC. This gives the protein CSVRGISSYNEQFF.

Remarks on this clonotype: This clone may be a read error of a much larger clone one base away. The chain combines TRBV29-1 with TRBJ2-5; possibly TRBD1 for D (6 bases). The CDR3 loop spans 14 amino acids. Germline V gives CDR1 SQVTM, CDR2 ANQGSEA. V dropped 4 bases and J dropped 11 bases, with 23 bases sitting between them. CDR3 bases: TGCAGCGTTGTGGATCTACAGGGACCGGGTGAGCAGTACTTC. As protein: CSVVDLQGPGEQYF.

The rearrangement joins TRBV11-2 to TRBJ2-4, with a weak D call TRBD2 (7 bases). The end of the DNA fits TRBJ2-7 better, so the J call may be wrong. CDR1 and CDR2 from the germline V gene are SGHAT and FQNNGV. The CDR3 length is 15 residues. The CDR3 protein is CASSGKGGPNYEQYF. The CDR3 nucleotides are TGTGCCAGCAGCGGTAAGGGGGGGCCGAACTACGAGCAGTACTTC.

This clonotype occurred a few times. This rearrangement joins TRBV20-1 to TRBJ2-5; 10 bases are a match to TRBD1. The junction had 6 bases not matched to a gene; V was cut back by 6 bases and J by 5 bases. CDR3 length equals 13 residues. Looked up from germline, CDR1 is DFQATT and CDR2 is SNEGSKA (reference sequence). CDR3 sequence (DNA): TGCAGTGCAGGGACAGGGGCACGGGAGACCCAGTACTTC. Its translation is CSAGTGARETQYF.

This chain joins TRBV11-2 and TRBJ2-2; D may correspond to TRBD1 or TRBD2 (6 bases each). V lost 2 bases and J lost 5, with 12 bases in between. CDR1 SGHAT and CDR2 FQNNGV come from the germline V gene. The CDR3 is made up of 15 amino acids. The CDR3 is CASSLLSGATGELFF. In DNA form, the CDR3 reads TGTGCCAGCAGCTTATTATCGGGGGCGACCGGGGAGCTGTTTTTT.

This clonotype has a count of ten or more. V usage is TRBV5-1 and J usage is TRBJ2-7; the D gene is possibly TRBD2 (6 bases). The CDR3 extends over 14 amino acids. Deletions cut 3 bases from V and 1 base from J, with 11 bases between. Germline-derived CDR1 and CDR2 are SGHRS and YFSETQ. CDR3 amino acids: CASSSRTKSYEQYF. CDR3 nucleotide sequence: TGCGCCAGCAGCTCGAGGACTAAGTCCTACGAGCAGTACTTC.

This sequence joins TRBV7-7 and TRBJ2-5; weak D call: TRBD2 (5 bases). Trimming removed 5 bases at V and 9 bases at J, with 19 bases between. CDR1 and CDR2 (germline): SSHAT, FNYEAQ (reference sequence). The CDR3 runs to 14 residues. The CDR3: CASSPNPGLEAQYF. The CDR3 region has the DNA TGTGCCAGCAGCCCCAATCCCGGTTTGGAGGCCCAGTACTTC.

The chain has TRBV20-1 and TRBJ2-3; weak D call: TRBD2 (6 bases). Trimming took off 6 bases at V and 3 bases at J, with 16 bases between the two ends. The CDR3 runs to 14 residues. Germline V lookup: CDR1 DFQATT, CDR2 SNEGSKA (reference sequence). The CDR3 nucleotides are TGCAGTGCGCCCATTGGCGGGGTTACAGATACGCAGTATTTT. Protein: CSAPIGGVTDTQYF.

In this sample, this clonotype turned up a few times. The chain links TRBV5-6 to TRBJ2-5, with 7 bases fitting TRBD2. Germline V gene sequence: CDR1 SGHDT, CDR2 YYEEEE. The ends lost 2 bases at V and 0 bases at J; junction bases unmatched: 7. The CDR3 runs to 16 residues. In DNA form, the CDR3 reads TGTGCCAGCAGCTTCGTAGCGGGTAGGAACCAAGAGACCCAGTACTTC. Translating it yields CASSFVAGRNQETQYF.

The chain uses TRBV6-2 or TRBV6-3 and TRBJ2-5; TRBD1 matches 11 bases. Near its end, the DNA agrees better with TRBJ2-7, so the J call may be wrong. The CDR3 has 17 amino acids. Per the germline V gene, CDR1 is MNHEY and CDR2 is SVGEGT. The CDR3: CASTPRDRGAPSYEQYF. DNA for the CDR3: TGTGCCAGCACTCCCCGGGACAGGGGGGCGCCCTCCTACGAGCAGTACTTC.

This clonotype was seen more than once but under ten times. The chain uses TRBV6-5 and TRBJ1-2; TRBD1 might be the D (6 bases). The V and J ends lost 6 bases and 4 bases respectively, with 21 bases between them. Germline V gene lookup returns CDR1 MNHEY and CDR2 SVGAGI. The CDR3 has 16 amino acids. The CDR3 DNA follows: TGTGCCAGCAGCCGGGCCTCAGGGGTAGTTGGCTATGGCTACACCTTC. Protein: CASSRASGVVGYGYTF.

V is TRBV19 and J is TRBJ2-3; TRBD2 matches at 11 bases. The ends lost 5 bases at V and 5 bases at J; junction bases unmatched: 3. The CDR3 is 14 residues long. The germline CDR1 and CDR2 sequences are LNHDA and SQIVND (reference sequence). The CDR3 sequence is CASSETSGGDTQYF. The DNA of the CDR3 is TGTGCCAGTAGTGAAACTAGCGGGGGAGATACGCAGTATTTT.

The chain combines TRBV6-5 with TRBJ1-1; D is unclear. This CDR3 is built from 13 residues. V was clipped by 5 bases and J by 7 bases, with 14 bases between them. Looked up from germline, CDR1 is MNHEY and CDR2 is SVGAGI. The CDR3 is CASSESGELEAFF. CDR3 sequence (DNA): TGTGCCAGCAGTGAATCCGGAGAGCTTGAAGCTTTCTTT.

This chain joins TRBV25-1 and TRBJ2-7; D is uncertain. Trimming left V 2 bases short and J 1 base short, with 9 bases between. The CDR3 loop spans 14 amino acids. The germline V gene has CDR1 MGHDK and CDR2 SYGVNS. Here the CDR3 reads CASSEALGSYEQYF. The CDR3 DNA is TGTGCCAGCAGTGAAGCCCTTGGATCCTACGAGCAGTACTTC.

V is TRBV20-1 and J is TRBJ1-2; maybe TRBD1 (5 bases). Germline CDR1 reads DFQATT; CDR2 reads SNEGSKA (reference sequence). V dropped 2 bases and J dropped 6 bases, with 13 bases sitting between them. This CDR3 is 13 amino acids long. The CDR3 reads CSARMVGVHGYTF. CDR3 nucleotide sequence: TGCAGTGCTAGAATGGTGGGGGTTCATGGCTACACCTTC.

The genes are TRBV24-1 and TRBJ2-3, with D maybe TRBD2 (6 bases). CDR3 length equals 14 residues. Germline-derived CDR1 and CDR2 are KGHDR and SFDVKD. V was clipped by 7 bases and J by 1 base, with 11 bases between them. The DNA of the CDR3 is TGTGCCACCAGCCTGGGGGGAGGCACAGATACGCAGTATTTT. Amino acids: CATSLGGGTDTQYF.

This clonotype was counted only a few times. This CDR3 reads CATSRDIGSYEQYF. The CDR3 bases are TGTGCCACCAGCAGAGATATCGGCAGCTACGAGCAGTACTTC. This chain links TRBV15 with TRBJ2-7; D ambiguous. Germline assignment: CDR1 LNHNV and CDR2 YYDKDF (reference sequence). V was clipped by 0 bases and J by 3 bases, with 9 bases between them. The CDR3 extends over 14 amino acids.

This clonotype was seen a handful of times. The chain recombines TRBV29-1 with TRBJ2-4; perhaps TRBD1 as D (6 bases). The germline V gene has CDR1 SQVTM and CDR2 ANQGSEA. The CDR3 spans 13 residues. Trimming shortened V by 7 bases and J by 7 bases, and 17 bases separated the two germline ends. CDR3 sequence: CSEEQGVWNIQYF. CDR3 bases: TGCAGCGAAGAACAGGGAGTTTGGAACATTCAGTACTTC.

This clonotype was seen a few times. The chain has TRBV2 and TRBJ1-2; D call uncertain. Germline V gene data show CDR1 as SNHLY and CDR2 as FYNNEI. V was shortened by 8 bases and J by 3 bases, with 10 bases between the two germline ends. This CDR3 comprises 12 residues. The CDR3 DNA is TGTGCCAGCGACCCGACGGACTATGGCTACACCTTC. Its translation: CASDPTDYGYTF. Drawing the rest from reference TRBV2 and TRBJ1-2, the complete variable domain is EPEVTQTPSHQVTQMGQEVILRCVPISNHLYFYWYRQILGQKVEFLVSFYNNEISEKSEIFDDQFSVERPDGSNFTLKIRSTKLEDSAMYFCASDPTDYGYTFGSGTRLTVV.

The V call is TRBV12-3 or TRBV12-4, the J call TRBJ2-3; D tentatively fits TRBD1 or TRBD2 (6 bases each). CDR3 length equals 15 residues. The ends were cut back, 6 bases at V and 4 bases at J, with 17 bases in the middle. The DNA for the CDR3 is TGTGCCAGCAGATGGGGTCGGGGGCGAGCAGATACGCAGTATTTT. It is translated as CASRWGRGRADTQYF.

This clonotype was counted between two and nine times. The chain employs TRBV7-9 and TRBJ2-5; no firm D call. Trimming took off 5 bases at V and 2 bases at J, with 12 bases between the two ends. The germline gives CDR1 SEHNR, CDR2 FQNEAQ (reference sequence). The CDR3 is 14 amino acids. This CDR3 reads CASSKPTTQETQYF. The CDR3 DNA reads TGTGCCAGCAGCAAACCGACAACGCAAGAGACCCAGTACTTC.